The next 17 T cell receptor beta chains were all read from a single sample in a study of regulatory T cells in long-lasting Graves disease. The authors built TCR beta libraries using iRepertoire HTBI primers and Arm-PCR of CDR3 regions. MiXCR, run by TCRdb on the multiplex PCR reads, gives a single entry per CDR3 protein. Of more than 650,000 distinct CDR3 sequences in the sample, about 30% were seen once. The time point: persistent/refractory GD, antithyroid drugs over 5 years with positive TRAb. Isolated PBMC RNA provided the starting material for the TCR library. The source was peripheral blood mononuclear cells (PBMCs), collected when the disease was refractory, from a patient treated with antithyroid drugs. The source is a female donor with Graves disease.

This rearrangement joins TRBV29-1 to TRBJ1-2; perhaps TRBD1 as D (6 bases). CDR3 length: 13 amino acids. Trimming removed 4 bases at V and 3 bases at J, with 12 bases between. CDR1 SQVTM and CDR2 ANQGSEA come from the germline V gene. The CDR3 nucleotides read TGCAGCGTTGTACAACAGGGTTACTATGGCTACACCTTC. Residues: CSVVQQGYYGYTF.

The rearrangement links TRBV7-2 to TRBJ2-7; D gene uncertain. V dropped 5 bases and J dropped 7 bases, with 9 bases sitting between them. Germline CDR1 SGHTA, CDR2 FQGNSA. The length of the CDR3 is 11 residues. Here the CDR3 reads CASSVHREQYF. CDR3 nucleotide sequence: TGTGCCAGCAGCGTGCACCGGGAGCAGTACTTC.

The chain uses TRBV29-1 and TRBJ2-5; 7 bases agree with TRBD1. The germline V gene encodes CDR1 SQVTM and CDR2 ANQGSEA. The trim removed 6 bases at V and 0 bases at J, leaving 7 bases unmatched. CDR3 length equals 14 residues. The CDR3 spells CSVHPDRDQETQYF. The CDR3 DNA sequence: TGCAGCGTACACCCAGACAGGGACCAAGAGACCCAGTACTTC.

This clonotype was observed a few times. This chain links TRBV7-8 with TRBJ1-5; a possible D gene is TRBD1 (5 bases). The CDR3 spans 18 residues. The germline CDR1 and CDR2 sequences are SGHVS and FQNEAQ. The germline V and J ends were trimmed by 5 bases and 6 bases, with 26 bases remaining between them. CDR3 residues: CASSPLGGPLQMSQPQHF. CDR3 sequence (DNA): TGTGCCAGCAGCCCCCTCGGGGGACCACTTCAAATGTCTCAGCCCCAGCATTTT.

This clonotype was counted ten times or more. The V and J genes are TRBV12-3 or TRBV12-4 and TRBJ2-3; TRBD2 matches 8 bases. The CDR3 loop spans 14 amino acids. J was trimmed by 1 base and V by 6 bases; bases with no gene match: 3. In DNA form, the CDR3 reads TGTGCCAGCAGGAATAGCGGGGGCACAGATACGCAGTATTTT. It codes for CASRNSGGTDTQYF.

A few counts support this clonotype. The chain uses TRBV11-3 and TRBJ1-1; possible D gene TRBD1, 5 bases. V was shortened by 5 bases and J by 1 base, with 17 bases between the two germline ends. The germline V gene has CDR1 SGHNT and CDR2 YENEEA. This CDR3 comprises 16 residues. The CDR3 protein is CASSLPRRQSNTEAFF. In DNA form, the CDR3 reads TGTGCCAGCAGCCTCCCGCGCAGACAGTCGAACACTGAAGCTTTCTTT.

V usage is TRBV11-3 and J usage is TRBJ2-1; D call uncertain. The CDR3 covers 14 residues. V lost 0 bases and J lost 7, with 10 bases in between. Germline V gene sequence: CDR1 SGHNT, CDR2 YENEEA. The CDR3 coding sequence is TGTGCCAGCAGCTTAGACCTGGTGGTTAATGAGCAGTTCTTC. It specifies CASSLDLVVNEQFF.

A few counts support this clonotype. V is TRBV7-2 and J is TRBJ1-1; D gene unclear. V was pared by 1 base and J by 1 base, with 7 bases between. This CDR3 comprises 14 residues. The germline CDR1 and CDR2 sequences are SGHTA and FQGNSA. As DNA, the CDR3 is TGTGCCAGCAGCTTAGTTTTCCAGAACACTGAAGCTTTCTTT. This translates into CASSLVFQNTEAFF.

CDR3 in DNA: TGTGCCAGTGGGGTATGGGGAGATACGCAGTATTTT. Translating it yields CASGVWGDTQYF. V usage is TRBV2 and J usage is TRBJ2-3; D is unresolved. CDR3 length: 12 residues. Germline CDR1 is SNHLY and CDR2 is FYNNEI. Deletions cut 9 bases from V and 5 bases from J, with 12 bases between.

As for this clonotype: Germline and junction disagree at one end, which may indicate a read error. V gene TRBV5-5 combines with J gene TRBJ1-1; D may be TRBD1 (5 bases). The CDR3 has 14 residues. Germline V lookup: CDR1 SGHKS, CDR2 YYEKEE (reference sequence). Here the CDR3 reads CACSLRDGNTEAFF. CDR3 coding DNA: TGTGCCTGCAGCCTCCGGGACGGCAACACTGAAGCTTTCTTT.

Notes on this clonotype: A much larger clone is a single base away; this may be a read error. The J gene is TRBJ2-5, the V gene TRBV28, with a weak D call TRBD1 (6 bases). CDR3 length equals 15 residues. Germline V gene lookup returns CDR1 MDHEN and CDR2 SYDVKM. With 6 bases removed from V and 2 bases from J, the gap between germline ends came to 16 bases. CDR3: CASSGFRDTQETQYF. The CDR3 nucleotides read TGTGCCAGCAGCGGGTTCCGGGACACACAAGAGACCCAGTACTTC.

This clonotype has more than one count but fewer than ten. The chain combines TRBV5-1 with TRBJ1-2; the D gene is possibly TRBD1 (5 bases). CDR1 is SGHRS, CDR2 YFSETQ, per germline. This CDR3 region has 14 residues. V lost 0 bases to trimming and J lost 4 bases, with 10 bases between them. The CDR3 loop reads CASSLEGTGYGYTF. CDR3 nucleotide sequence: TGCGCCAGCAGCTTGGAAGGGACGGGCTATGGCTACACCTTC.

This clonotype was counted many times. The chain links TRBV10-3 to TRBJ2-5; no clear D. Trimming shortened V by 2 bases and J by 3 bases, and 4 bases separated the two germline ends. The CDR3 spans 12 residues. Germline CDR1 and CDR2: ENHRY and SYGVKD. The chain's CDR3 is CAISEEEETQYF. The CDR3 DNA sequence: TGTGCCATCAGTGAGGAAGAAGAGACCCAGTACTTC.

This clonotype has only a few counts. This chain connects TRBV10-2 to TRBJ2-5; the match to TRBD1 covers 9 bases. In germline, CDR1 is WSHSY, CDR2 SAAADI. The CDR3 is 13 residues long. J was trimmed by 5 bases and V by 6 bases; bases with no gene match: 4. CDR3 residues: CASRDRGGETQYF. CDR3 sequence (DNA): TGCGCCAGCAGGGACAGGGGAGGCGAGACCCAGTACTTC.

This rearrangement joins TRBV27 to TRBJ1-1, with a weak D call TRBD1 (5 bases). V lost 6 bases and J lost 5, with 19 bases in between. This CDR3 region has 15 residues. Germline lookup yields CDR1 MNHEY and CDR2 SMNVEV (reference sequence). Here the CDR3 reads CASSLMLTGETEAFF. The DNA for the CDR3 is TGTGCCAGCAGCCTAATGTTAACAGGAGAGACTGAAGCTTTCTTT.

V gene TRBV18 combines with J gene TRBJ1-5, with a tentative D call TRBD1 (5 bases). Trimming cost V 3 bases and J 0 bases, with 9 bases left between them. The CDR3 is 15 residues long. Germline-derived CDR1 and CDR2 are KGHSH and LQKENI. CDR3 DNA sequence: TGTGCCAGCTCACCTTCAGGGAATAGCAATCAGCCCCAGCATTTT. Protein: CASSPSGNSNQPQHF.

This chain connects TRBV3-1 to TRBJ1-1, with D unresolved. This CDR3 is built from 16 residues. V was cut by 1 base and J by 0 bases, with 12 bases left in between. Germline-derived CDR1 and CDR2 are LGHDT and YNNKEL (reference sequence). For the CDR3, the DNA is TGTGCCAGCAGCCAAGGAAGCCTGCTAATGAACACTGAAGCTTTCTTT. This sequence encodes CASSQGSLLMNTEAFF.